Listed here are 11 T cell receptor beta chains from one sample, sequenced in a study of blood T cell repertoires in COVID-19. Produced via immunoSEQ multiplex PCR; TCRdb's table is partial and in-frame only. The table shows about 220,000 clones, with less than 90% occurring only once. The material sequenced was peripheral blood. These receptors were obtained from a man aged 25-45 years with active or convalescent COVID-19.

Only a few counts were recorded for this clone. The chain recombines TRBV5-1 with TRBJ1-2; 7 bases match TRBD1. CDR3 length equals 12 residues. After removal of 2 bases from V and 7 bases from J, the junction contained 2 bases not matched to a gene. Germline V gene sequence: CDR1 SGHRS, CDR2 YFSETQ. Written as DNA, the CDR3 is TGCGCCAGCAGCTTTACAGGGGCTGGCTACACCTTC. Its translation: CASSFTGAGYTF.

As DNA, the CDR3 is TGCGCCAGCAGGGAACAGGACAGGCAGAACGAGCAGTACTTC. Translation: CASREQDRQNEQYF. The J gene is TRBJ2-7, the V gene TRBV5-1; TRBD1 agrees at 7 bases. CDR1 and CDR2 from the germline V gene are SGHRS and YFSETQ. The V segment lost 5 bases and the J segment 5 bases; nucleotides outside the gene matches: 10. The CDR3 has 14 amino acids.

Turning to this clone: A junction boundary mismatches the germline segment, possibly from a read error. The V gene is TRBV2, the J gene TRBJ1-2; D is unresolved. The CDR3 is made up of 14 amino acids. Per the germline V gene, CDR1 is SNHLY and CDR2 is FYNNEI. CDR3 sequence (DNA): TGTGCCAGCAGGGAAGACATGGCTAACTATGGCTACACCTTC. It codes for CASREDMANYGYTF.

The chain couples TRBV5-6 to TRBJ2-5, with a weak D call TRBD2 (5 bases). Per germline, CDR1 SGHDT and CDR2 YYEEEE. CDR3 length: 13 amino acids. The ends were cut back, 4 bases at V and 4 bases at J, with 11 bases in the middle. The CDR3 DNA follows: TGTGCCAGCAGCCCATTGGGGAGAGAGACCCAGTACTTC. Translated: CASSPLGRETQYF.

This chain connects TRBV5-6 to TRBJ1-1; TRBD1 is a possible D gene (5 bases). V was cut by 4 bases and J by 5 bases, with 15 bases left in between. Germline assignment: CDR1 SGHDT and CDR2 YYEEEE. There are 14 residues in the CDR3. CDR3 region: CASSRGAGSTEAFF. In nucleotides, the CDR3 is TGTGCCAGCAGCCGAGGGGCGGGGTCGACTGAAGCTTTCTTT.

V usage is TRBV13 and J usage is TRBJ2-1; weak D call: TRBD2 (5 bases). The length of the CDR3 is 16 residues. V was cut by 3 bases and J by 3 bases, with 15 bases left in between. Germline-derived CDR1 and CDR2 are PRHDT and FYEKMQ (reference sequence). DNA for the CDR3: TGTGCCAGCAGCTTGGACGGGGTTTCAAGCTACAATGAGCAGTTCTTC. Translation: CASSLDGVSSYNEQFF.

This chain uses TRBV19 with TRBJ1-3; D uncertain. The V gene lost 4 bases and the J gene lost 0 bases, with 4 bases spanning the gap. There are 13 residues in the CDR3. Germline V gene data show CDR1 as LNHDA and CDR2 as SQIVND (reference sequence). The CDR3 coding sequence is TGTGCCAGTAGTAGGAGCTCTGGAAACACCATATATTTT. Translating gives CASSRSSGNTIYF.

This chain connects TRBV27 to TRBJ1-2, with D unclear. The V end was cut by 4 bases, the J end by 4 bases, with 10 bases between. Germline assignment: CDR1 MNHEY and CDR2 SMNVEV (reference sequence). This CDR3 is built from 13 residues. The CDR3 sequence is CASSSGTRYGYTF. CDR3 DNA sequence: TGTGCCAGCAGTTCGGGAACCCGCTATGGCTACACCTTC.

The rearrangement joins TRBV5-3 to TRBJ2-7; TRBD1 matches 8 bases. Being an ORF, TRBV5-3 has a function that is uncertain. The CDR3 has 17 amino acids. V was pared by 6 bases and J by 4 bases, with 18 bases of the junction left unmatched. The CDR3 protein is CARIPDRASGEAYEQYF. CDR3 coding DNA: TGTGCCAGAATCCCGGACAGGGCCTCGGGGGAAGCATACGAGCAGTACTTC.

V gene TRBV27 combines with J gene TRBJ1-6; the match to TRBD1 covers 8 bases. Trimming took 5 bases from V and 7 from J; bases not matched to a gene: 7. Germline V CDR1 and CDR2: MNHEY, SMNVEV (reference sequence). The CDR3 is 15 amino acids. CDR3 bases: TGTGCCAGCAGTAGCCTAGACAGGGGAAATTCACCCCTCCACTTT. It specifies CASSSLDRGNSPLHF.

The chain combines TRBV18 with TRBJ1-1; 7 bases match TRBD1. CDR3 size: 18 residues. Trimming removed 4 bases from V and 0 bases from J; junction bases left unmatched: 14. Per the germline V gene, CDR1 is KGHSH and CDR2 is LQKENI. The CDR3 sequence is CASSRSSQGPNLNTEAFF. The CDR3 nucleotides are TGTGCCAGCTCACGGTCTTCACAGGGGCCGAACCTGAACACTGAAGCTTTCTTT.